This TCR beta chain emerged from a study of blood T cells in healthy people across ages (dated by TCRdb to between 2014 and 2017). About the full investigation: In model experiments, roughly one uniquely barcoded TCR beta cDNA molecule per two T cells was captured by template switching. To track age-related changes in TCR beta repertoire diversity, the study relied on deep sequencing normalized with unique cDNA molecular identifiers. Four age groups were formed from the donors: young (average approximately 15 years), middle-aged (around 41), aged (over 55) and long-lived (82). To avoid experimental bias, donors of different ages were spread randomly across the sequencing lanes. Using the same blood draw, the study looked at two additional independent replicas of 1 million unique cDNA reads for two donors, one aged 18 to 30 and the other aged 80 or older.

What the authors observed across the whole study: Donor CMV infection status was unknown, potentially confounding age-related changes in expanded clonotypes. Compared with the aged group, more naive CD4+ T cells, fewer expanded clones and increased TCR diversity were shown by the long-lived group, suggesting age selection. The percentage of naive T cells measured by flow cytometry correlated strongly with observed TCR beta diversity. Bulk unsorted PBMC profiling prevented conclusive comparison of naive and antigen-experienced compartments. Estimates of total diversity from one million sequenced T cells were regarded as lower bounds and underestimates. As age increased, observed TCR beta diversity per million T cells dropped in a roughly linear way, and a significant reduction was already evident by age about 40.

Receptors were amplified or captured by 5' RACE. The sequencer was an Illumina HiSeq 2500. A second PCR of roughly 6 to 11 cycles was performed with a sample-barcoded 5' primer and a J-beta primer mix. A unique molecular identifier was introduced onto each TCR beta cDNA molecule by a template-switch 5' adaptor carrying 12 random nucleotides. At least 2.5 million CDR3-containing paired-end reads were obtained from each sample. First-strand cDNA was synthesized from all RNA with the Mint cDNA synthesis kit, primed by a TRBC-specific oligonucleotide. Following uracil-DNA glycosylase treatment, all cDNA underwent a first 18-cycle PCR with the universal primers M1SS and BC2_uni_R. The study's processing was this. For normalization, 1 million high-quality reads were randomly selected from each sample, with every read carrying a distinct molecular identifier. Instead of being binned into consensus sequences, reads that shared molecular identifiers were thrown out. MiTCR, set to a Q25 quality threshold and the strictest error-elimination algorithm, was used for CDR3 identification, clonotype clustering and error correction. A nonparametric unseen species model with Euler transformation was used to estimate a lower bound on total TCR beta diversity. Using fastp at Q25 and MiXCR, TCRdb reprocessed the public reads and kept productive beta chains. Each CDR3 protein appears once, grouped with its most common genes and DNA. TCRdb's processing, not the study's, gives the V and J calls here. The sample table shows around 1,600,000 distinct CDR3 sequences, and approximately 42% are seen once. The ten largest clones add up to about 4% of the sample.

The approximately 39 donors, aged about 6 to 90 years, were systemically healthy Caucasian individuals from Russia. About 9.1 milliliters of peripheral blood were collected from each donor into EDTA-treated Vacutainer tubes. Ficoll-Paque density-gradient centrifugation was used to isolate PBMCs, with at least 7 million per sample. Trizol reagent was used to extract total RNA from PBMCs, with at least 5 micrograms per sample. For every donor, an aliquot of PBMCs went through flow cytometry to measure the percentages of naive CD45RAhigh/CD27high T cells. From the cysteine up to the phenylalanine, the CDR3 has a length of 15 residues. Only the CDR3 DNA is retained, 45 bases long and in frame from the first base. Trimming at the junction amounts to 1 base on V and 6 bases on J, and the germline ends lie 15 bases apart. CDR1 and CDR2 are drawn from the germline V gene: MGHDK, SYGVNS. This clonotype came up a few times. Its antigen is currently not known. The input lacks base qualities; no much larger clone sits a single base away.

The V and J genes are TRBV25-1 and TRBJ1-2; confidence is insufficient to name the D gene. The sequence was obtained from a woman between 18 and 29 years old in good health. The material sequenced was blood. The CDR3 sequence is CASSESHAPLDGYTF. The DNA is TGTGCCAGCAGTGAATCCCACGCACCCCTCGATGGCTACACCTTC.